This T cell receptor beta chain comes out of a study of technical replicates of blood from a handful of donors. Generated by immunoSEQ multiplex PCR, the TCRdb table keeps only in-frame clones and is missing some. The profile shows 65,000 to 80,000 clones, about 90% of them singletons. This TCR derives from a human donor in good health. What was sequenced was T cells isolated from PBMCs.

For the CDR3, the DNA is TGTGCCAGCAGTTTCGGCCAGGTCAATAATGAAAAACTGTTTTTT. Protein sequence: CASSFGQVNNEKLFF. The chain couples TRBV28 to TRBJ1-4, with D uncertain. Trimming removed 3 bases from V and 4 bases from J, with 12 bases in between. Looked up from germline, CDR1 is MDHEN and CDR2 is SYDVKM. The CDR3 loop spans 15 amino acids.